This T cell receptor beta chain comes out of a study of metastatic and nonmetastatic thyroid tumors. All patients reached thyroid surgery having received no treatment beforehand. Germline CDR1 and CDR2: DFQATT and SNEGSKA (reference sequence). This CDR3 comprises 14 residues. Trimming pared 1 base from V and 5 bases from J, leaving 12 bases between. This clone came up many times. TCRdb re-called the PCR reads through MiXCR. The sample includes 14,000 or so clones, 23% of them seen just once. This clonotype was sampled from a female donor with papillary thyroid cancer or a benign thyroid nodule (not recorded which). Some clones in this sample may be carry-over from other donors' samples. The V call is TRBV20-1, the J call TRBJ2-1, with D possibly TRBD2 on 6 matching bases. Specimen: blood. CDR3 DNA sequence: TGCAGTGCTAGAGCGTCAGCGGGCAACAATGAGCAGTTCTTC. It encodes CSARASAGNNEQFF.